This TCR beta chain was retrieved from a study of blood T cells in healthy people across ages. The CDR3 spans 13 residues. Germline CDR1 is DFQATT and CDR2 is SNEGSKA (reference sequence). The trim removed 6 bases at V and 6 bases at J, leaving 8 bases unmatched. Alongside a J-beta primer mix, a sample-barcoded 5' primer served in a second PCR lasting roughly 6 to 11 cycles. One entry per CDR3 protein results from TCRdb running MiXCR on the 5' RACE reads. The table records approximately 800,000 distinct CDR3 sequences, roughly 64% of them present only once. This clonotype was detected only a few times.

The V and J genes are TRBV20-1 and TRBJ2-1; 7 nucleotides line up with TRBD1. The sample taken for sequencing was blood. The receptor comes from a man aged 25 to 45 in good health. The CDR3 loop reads CSARGTAINEQFF. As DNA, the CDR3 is TGCAGTGCCAGGGGGACAGCGATCAATGAGCAGTTCTTC.